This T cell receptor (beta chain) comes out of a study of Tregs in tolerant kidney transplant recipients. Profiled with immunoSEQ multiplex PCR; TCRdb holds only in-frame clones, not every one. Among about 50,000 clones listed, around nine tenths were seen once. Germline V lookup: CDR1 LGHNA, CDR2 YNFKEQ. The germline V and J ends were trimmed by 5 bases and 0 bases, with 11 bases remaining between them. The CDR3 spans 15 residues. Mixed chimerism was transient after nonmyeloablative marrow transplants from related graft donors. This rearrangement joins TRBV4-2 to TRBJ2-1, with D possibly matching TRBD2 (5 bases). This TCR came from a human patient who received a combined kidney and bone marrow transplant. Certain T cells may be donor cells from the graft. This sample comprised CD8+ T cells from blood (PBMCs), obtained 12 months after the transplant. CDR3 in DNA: TGTGCCAGCAGCTCCGGGGTAAGCTCCTACAATGAGCAGTTCTTC. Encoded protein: CASSSGVSSYNEQFF.